Here is one T cell receptor (beta chain) with its context. The germline gives CDR1 MNHNS, CDR2 SASEGT. The ends were cut back, 2 bases at V and 5 bases at J, with 9 bases in the middle. This CDR3 contains 13 residues. The data belong to a study of blood T cell repertoires in COVID-19. Repertoires were generated with immunoSEQ multiplex PCR, while TCRdb's copy carries only in-frame clones and drops some. Altogether some 130,000 clones are present, roughly 89% being singletons, with the ten largest covering about 4.1%. Sequenced input: peripheral blood. The rearrangement joins TRBV6-1 to TRBJ2-5; D is unclear. The source is a man in his sixties with COVID-19, enrolled during active disease. CDR3 sequence reads: CASSEPPPETQYF. In DNA, the CDR3 is TGTGCCAGCAGTGAACCTCCCCCGGAGACCCAGTACTTC.